The rows below give T cell receptor beta chains drawn from one sample of a study of T-cell memory formation after mild COVID-19. TCRdb used MiXCR to reprocess the 5' RACE reads, holding one entry per CDR3 protein. The table records hundreds of thousands of distinct CDR3 sequences, about 20% of them present only once. Sequencing used PBMCs or a T cell subset sorted from them (not recorded which). Source of these receptors: an adult woman who had mild COVID-19 (a few samples of this study predate the infection). Cell type and time point are not known. Each CDR3 is given with its conserved first and last residue. Fields, in order: CDR3 protein, CDR3 DNA, J gene, V gene, clone size, D gene. A D gene is named only where the DNA matches it firmly. Some rows have no size entry. The others give once, few or many, or a class for an expanded clone.

cdr3_aa: CSVATVYGYTF; cdr3_nt: TGCAGCGTTGCGACCGTATATGGCTACACCTTC; j_call: TRBJ1-2; v_call: TRBV29-1; clone_size: few; d_call: NA
cdr3_aa: CASSWTGGSPLHF; cdr3_nt: TGTGCCAGCAGCTGGACAGGGGGCTCACCCCTCCACTTT; j_call: TRBJ1-6; v_call: TRBV7-3; clone_size: NA; d_call: TRBD1
cdr3_aa: CASSVGLASSYEQYF; cdr3_nt: TGTGCCAGCAGCGTAGGACTAGCCTCGTCCTACGAGCAGTACTTC; j_call: TRBJ2-7; v_call: TRBV9; clone_size: NA; d_call: TRBD2
cdr3_aa: CASSGLENTEAFF; cdr3_nt: TGCGCCAGCAGCGGATTAGAGAACACTGAAGCTTTCTTT; j_call: TRBJ1-1; v_call: TRBV5-1; clone_size: NA; d_call: NA
cdr3_aa: CASSYSGPEKLFF; cdr3_nt: TGTGCCAGCAGTTACTCCGGTCCCGAAAAACTGTTTTTT; j_call: TRBJ1-4; v_call: TRBV6-5; clone_size: few; d_call: NA
cdr3_aa: CASREGYGYTF; cdr3_nt: TGTGCCAGTAGGGAGGGTTATGGCTACACCTTC; j_call: TRBJ1-2; v_call: TRBV19; clone_size: few; d_call: NA
cdr3_aa: CAPSSVYGYTF; cdr3_nt: TGTGCCCCATCATCTGTTTATGGCTACACCTTC; j_call: TRBJ1-2; v_call: TRBV21-1; clone_size: few; d_call: NA
cdr3_aa: CSVEGGYDIQYF; cdr3_nt: TGCAGCGTTGAAGGCGGGTATGACATTCAGTACTTC; j_call: TRBJ2-4; v_call: TRBV29-1; clone_size: NA; d_call: NA
cdr3_aa: CASSGPGTRPSTDTQYF; cdr3_nt: TGTGCCAGCAGCGGACCCGGGACTCGGCCGTCCACAGATACGCAGTATTTT; j_call: TRBJ2-3; v_call: TRBV7-2; clone_size: NA; d_call: NA
cdr3_aa: CASSLVRSGAEAFF; cdr3_nt: TGTGCCAGCAGCTTAGTAAGGTCAGGGGCTGAAGCTTTCTTT; j_call: TRBJ1-1; v_call: TRBV7-2; clone_size: few; d_call: NA
cdr3_aa: CATYPGQWEKLFF; cdr3_nt: TGTGCCACCTACCCCGGACAATGGGAAAAACTGTTTTTT; j_call: TRBJ1-4; v_call: TRBV24-1; clone_size: NA; d_call: NA
cdr3_aa: CASSLAGDFNEQFF; cdr3_nt: TGTGCCAGCAGCTTAGCGGGGGATTTCAATGAGCAGTTCTTC; j_call: TRBJ2-1; v_call: TRBV2; clone_size: NA; d_call: TRBD2
cdr3_aa: CASSVVGGTSTDTQYF; cdr3_nt: TGTGCCAGCAGCGTAGTTGGCGGAACTAGCACAGATACGCAGTATTTT; j_call: TRBJ2-3; v_call: TRBV9; clone_size: NA; d_call: NA
cdr3_aa: CASSLRPQETQYF; cdr3_nt: TGCGCCAGCAGCTTGAGGCCCCAAGAGACCCAGTACTTC; j_call: TRBJ2-5; v_call: TRBV5-1; clone_size: many; d_call: NA
cdr3_aa: CASSLAPGSNTGELFF; cdr3_nt: TGTGCCAGCAGTTTAGCCCCCGGGAGTAACACCGGGGAGCTGTTTTTT; j_call: TRBJ2-2; v_call: TRBV12-3/TRBV12-4; clone_size: NA; d_call: NA
cdr3_aa: CASSLTIGTEAFF; cdr3_nt: TGCGCCAGCAGCTTAACTATTGGGACTGAAGCTTTCTTT; j_call: TRBJ1-1; v_call: TRBV4-1; clone_size: few; d_call: NA
cdr3_aa: CSARGGTSGGGDTQYF; cdr3_nt: TGCAGTGCTAGAGGAGGGACTAGCGGGGGTGGAGATACGCAGTATTTT; j_call: TRBJ2-3; v_call: TRBV20-1; clone_size: many; d_call: TRBD2
cdr3_aa: CASSSPPAVGEQYF; cdr3_nt: TGTGCCAGCAGCTCCCCACCCGCCGTAGGAGAGCAGTACTTC; j_call: TRBJ2-7; v_call: TRBV7-2; clone_size: NA; d_call: NA
cdr3_aa: CASSSRAGGRVNEQFF; cdr3_nt: TGTGCCAGCAGCTCCCGAGCGGGAGGCCGGGTAAATGAGCAGTTCTTC; j_call: TRBJ2-1; v_call: TRBV7-2; clone_size: few; d_call: TRBD2
cdr3_aa: CSATGTSVNEQFF; cdr3_nt: TGCAGTGCTACCGGGACTTCGGTCAATGAGCAGTTCTTC; j_call: TRBJ2-1; v_call: TRBV20-1; clone_size: NA; d_call: NA
cdr3_aa: CASSQGSGVGNIQYF; cdr3_nt: TGCGCCAGCAGCCAAGGTTCGGGAGTGGGAAACATTCAGTACTTC; j_call: TRBJ2-4; v_call: TRBV4-3; clone_size: NA; d_call: NA
cdr3_aa: CASSPGTEISHLHF; cdr3_nt: TGTGCCAGCTCCCCCGGGACAGAAATTTCACACCTCCACTTT; j_call: TRBJ1-6; v_call: TRBV18; clone_size: NA; d_call: TRBD1
cdr3_aa: CASGDRASNQPQHF; cdr3_nt: TGTGCCAGCGGGGACAGGGCTAGCAATCAGCCCCAGCATTTT; j_call: TRBJ1-5; v_call: TRBV6-2/TRBV6-3; clone_size: NA; d_call: TRBD1
cdr3_aa: CASRFREQFF; cdr3_nt: TGTGCCAGCAGATTTAGGGAGCAGTTCTTC; j_call: TRBJ2-1; v_call: TRBV2; clone_size: NA; d_call: NA
cdr3_aa: CASSRDSLSTDTQYF; cdr3_nt: TGTGCCAGCAGTAGGGACAGCCTCAGCACAGATACGCAGTATTTT; j_call: TRBJ2-3; v_call: TRBV12-3/TRBV12-4; clone_size: few; d_call: TRBD1
cdr3_aa: CSAPGQLEAFF; cdr3_nt: TGCAGTGCGCCTGGACAGCTTGAAGCTTTCTTT; j_call: TRBJ1-1; v_call: TRBV20-1; clone_size: few; d_call: NA
cdr3_aa: CSVSSPADEKLFF; cdr3_nt: TGCAGCGTTTCGTCGCCAGCGGATGAAAAACTGTTTTTT; j_call: TRBJ1-4; v_call: TRBV29-1; clone_size: NA; d_call: NA
cdr3_aa: CASSQGFRGQETQYF; cdr3_nt: TGTGCCAGCAGCCAAGGTTTCAGGGGCCAAGAGACCCAGTACTTC; j_call: TRBJ2-5; v_call: TRBV3-1; clone_size: few; d_call: NA
cdr3_aa: CASSPTRAYNEQFF; cdr3_nt: TGTGCCAGCAGCCCCACTAGGGCCTACAATGAGCAGTTCTTC; j_call: TRBJ2-1; v_call: TRBV14; clone_size: few; d_call: NA
cdr3_aa: CASSVKTSGRVGPGTDTQYF; cdr3_nt: TGTGCCAGCAGCGTGAAGACTAGCGGGAGGGTGGGGCCCGGCACAGATACGCAGTATTTT; j_call: TRBJ2-3; v_call: TRBV9; clone_size: NA; d_call: TRBD2
cdr3_aa: CASSSDSGGGTEAFF; cdr3_nt: TGTGCCAGCAGTTCAGACAGTGGTGGGGGCACTGAAGCTTTCTTT; j_call: TRBJ1-1; v_call: TRBV27; clone_size: few; d_call: NA
cdr3_aa: CASSLGLTGANVLTF; cdr3_nt: TGTGCCAGCAGCCTTGGACTAACTGGGGCCAACGTCCTGACTTTC; j_call: TRBJ2-6; v_call: TRBV12-3/TRBV12-4; clone_size: few; d_call: NA
cdr3_aa: CASSFFSGHINQPQHF; cdr3_nt: TGTGCCAGCAGTTTTTTCTCCGGCCACATCAATCAGCCCCAGCATTTT; j_call: TRBJ1-5; v_call: TRBV12-3/TRBV12-4; clone_size: few; d_call: NA
cdr3_aa: CASSYGREEQYF; cdr3_nt: TGTGCCAGCAGTTATGGGAGGGAGGAGCAGTACTTC; j_call: TRBJ2-7; v_call: TRBV12-3/TRBV12-4; clone_size: few; d_call: TRBD2
cdr3_aa: CASSQERDGDEAFF; cdr3_nt: TGTGCCAGCAGCCAAGAGAGGGACGGAGATGAAGCTTTCTTT; j_call: TRBJ1-1; v_call: TRBV14; clone_size: NA; d_call: NA
cdr3_aa: CSVEGREGPGSYNEQFF; cdr3_nt: TGCAGCGTTGAAGGGCGGGAGGGCCCCGGCTCCTACAATGAGCAGTTCTTC; j_call: TRBJ2-1; v_call: TRBV29-1; clone_size: few; d_call: TRBD2
cdr3_aa: CATRRGLTEAFF; cdr3_nt: TGTGCCACCAGAAGGGGGCTGACTGAAGCTTTCTTT; j_call: TRBJ1-1; v_call: TRBV2; clone_size: few; d_call: TRBD1
cdr3_aa: CSAGGTSGDSDTQYF; cdr3_nt: TGCAGTGCTGGGGGGACTAGCGGGGACTCAGATACGCAGTATTTT; j_call: TRBJ2-3; v_call: TRBV20-1; clone_size: NA; d_call: TRBD2